These 30 T cell receptor beta chains originate from one sample sequenced in a study of technical replicates of blood from a few donors. TCRdb keeps only in-frame clones here, not all; method: immunoSEQ multiplex PCR. This table has 65,000 to 85,000 clones, 90% to 95% appearing once. Material: T cells isolated from PBMCs. These TCRs come from a human donor in good health.

This sequence joins TRBV11-2 and TRBJ1-3; D not certain. Germline CDR1 is SGHAT and CDR2 is FQNNGV. The CDR3 covers 16 residues. The V gene lost 1 base and the J gene lost 0 bases, with 10 bases spanning the gap. The CDR3 DNA follows: TGTGCCAGCAGCTTAGGCCAGGTATACTCTGGAAACACCATATATTTT. Translation: CASSLGQVYSGNTIYF.

The CDR3 loop reads CATSSPLDREILGYTF. The CDR3 DNA follows: TGTGCCACCAGCAGCCCCTTGGACAGGGAGATCTTGGGCTACACCTTC. The rearrangement uses TRBV15 and TRBJ1-2; TRBD1 matches 8 bases. V gave up 3 bases and J gave up 8 bases; unmatched junction bases: 14. The CDR3 is 16 amino acids. The germline CDR1 and CDR2 sequences are LNHNV and YYDKDF (reference sequence).

The V gene is TRBV30, the J gene TRBJ1-1; TRBD1 might be the D (5 bases). V was pared by 5 bases and J by 3 bases, with 7 bases between. The CDR3 is 11 amino acids. In germline, CDR1 is GTSNPN, CDR2 SVGIG (reference sequence). The CDR3 DNA reads TGTGCCTGGGACAGAGACACTGAAGCTTTCTTT. Residues: CAWDRDTEAFF. The full variable domain, completed using reference TRBV30 and TRBJ1-1, is SQTIHQWPATLVQPVGSPLSLECTVEGTSNPNLYWYRQAAGRGLQLLFYSVGIGQISSEVPQNLSASRPQDRQFILSSKKLLLSDSGFYLCAWDRDTEAFFGQGTRLTVV.

The rearrangement links TRBV10-3 to TRBJ1-5, with 7 positions matching TRBD1. This CDR3 contains 15 residues. With 6 bases clipped from V and 6 bases from J, the junction kept 11 bases outside the gene matches. The germline gives CDR1 ENHRY, CDR2 SYGVKD. DNA of the CDR3: TGTGCCATCAGGAAACCTCAGGGGGAAGGTCAGCCCCAGCATTTT. Translation gives CAIRKPQGEGQPQHF.

The chain combines TRBV13 with TRBJ2-3; 10 positions match TRBD2. After removal of 5 bases from V and 7 bases from J, the junction contained 9 bases not matched to a gene. This CDR3 region has 15 residues. Per germline, CDR1 PRHDT and CDR2 FYEKMQ (reference sequence). The CDR3 DNA reads TGTGCCAGCAGCCCCCCTAGCGGGGGTACGCATACGCAGTATTTT. Its translation: CASSPPSGGTHTQYF.

The chain carries TRBV28 and TRBJ1-5; 10 nucleotides match TRBD1. The V and J ends lost 5 bases and 3 bases, in that order; junction bases with no gene match: 13. The germline CDR1 and CDR2 sequences are MDHEN and SYDVKM. The CDR3 covers 18 residues. The chain's CDR3 is CASSPVTGTGANNQPQHF. The CDR3, as DNA: TGTGCCAGCAGTCCCGTTACCGGGACAGGGGCCAACAATCAGCCCCAGCATTTT. Full variable domain (missing parts from reference TRBV28 and TRBJ1-5): DVKVTQSSRYLVKRTGEKVFLECVQDMDHENMFWYRQDPGLGLRLIYFSYDVKMKEKGDIPEGYSVSREKKERFSLILESASTNQTSMYLCASSPVTGTGANNQPQHFGDGTRLSIL.

The J gene is TRBJ2-7, the V gene TRBV15, with TRBD2 as a possible D gene (6 bases). CDR3 length equals 15 residues. Germline CDR1 and CDR2: LNHNV and YYDKDF (reference sequence). Trimming shortened V by 3 bases and J by 2 bases, and 14 bases separated the two germline ends. The CDR3 here is CATSSGGTATYEQYF. The CDR3 DNA is TGTGCCACCAGCAGCGGCGGGACGGCAACCTACGAGCAGTACTTC. The full variable domain, with the rest looked up from reference TRBV15 and TRBJ2-7, is DAMVIQNPRYQVTQFGKPVTLSCSQTLNHNVMYWYQQKSSQAPKLLFHYYDKDFNNEADTPDNFQSRRPNTSFCFLDIRSPGLGDTAMYLCATSSGGTATYEQYFGPGTRLTVT.

The CDR3 coding sequence is TGTGCCAGCAAAGGGGGGGCGAACACCGGGGAGCTGTTTTTT. The encoded protein is CASKGGANTGELFF. This chain links TRBV7-3 with TRBJ2-2; D might be TRBD2 (7 bases). The germline V gene encodes CDR1 SGHTA and CDR2 FQGTGA. V was trimmed by 7 bases and J by 0 bases, leaving 9 bases between them. The CDR3 loop spans 14 amino acids.

The chain is built from TRBV19 and TRBJ1-4, with a possible D match to TRBD1 (6 bases). Trimming took off 5 bases at V and 3 bases at J, with 13 bases between the two ends. Germline CDR1 LNHDA, CDR2 SQIVND (reference sequence). This CDR3 spans 15 amino acids. CDR3 region: CASSGSGQPNEKLFF. The DNA of the CDR3 is TGTGCCAGTAGTGGGAGCGGACAGCCTAATGAAAAACTGTTTTTT.

V and J are TRBV10-3 and TRBJ2-5, with TRBD2 matching 8 bases. V trimming: 10 bases; J trimming: 4 bases; junction bases outside the gene matches: 11. Germline V gene data show CDR1 as ENHRY and CDR2 as SYGVKD. This CDR3 comprises 14 residues. In nucleotides, the CDR3 is TGTGCCACCCGTAGACGGGAGGGAGGAGAGACCCAGTACTTC. Protein sequence: CATRRREGGETQYF.

CDR3 DNA: TGTGCCAGTAGTATTAACAATGAGCAGTTCTTC. Protein product: CASSINNEQFF. The J gene is TRBJ2-1, the V gene TRBV19; D gene ambiguous. CDR1 is LNHDA, CDR2 SQIVND, per germline (reference sequence). There are 11 residues in the CDR3. V was shortened by 3 bases and J by 5 bases, with 2 bases between the two germline ends.

The chain couples TRBV19 to TRBJ1-2; D call uncertain. In germline, CDR1 is LNHDA, CDR2 SQIVND (reference sequence). This CDR3 region has 14 residues. V was pared by 2 bases and J by 3 bases, with 10 bases between. The CDR3, as DNA: TGTGCCAGTAGTATAAAACTCGGGGACTATGGCTACACCTTC. Amino acids: CASSIKLGDYGYTF.

The chain employs TRBV19 and TRBJ2-5; TRBD2 is a possible D gene (5 bases). Trimming took off 7 bases at V and 1 base at J, with 13 bases between the two ends. This CDR3 region has 14 residues. CDR1 and CDR2 (germline): LNHDA, SQIVND (reference sequence). CDR3: CASKSHRGQETQYF. CDR3 DNA sequence: TGTGCCAGTAAATCCCACCGGGGCCAAGAGACCCAGTACTTC.

This clone was seen a handful of times. The chain has TRBV29-1 and TRBJ2-2, with D maybe TRBD2 (7 bases). The CDR3 consists of 11 residues. CDR1 is SQVTM, CDR2 ANQGSEA, per germline. Trimming removed 3 bases from V and 15 bases from J, with 14 bases in between. CDR3 nucleotide sequence: TGCAGCGTTGAGCGCGGGGGCAAGGTGTTTTTT. It encodes CSVERGGKVFF.

The chain carries TRBV2 and TRBJ2-5, with a possible D match to TRBD1 (7 bases). Trimming stripped 6 bases from V and 7 bases from J, with 15 bases between. Germline values: CDR1 SNHLY, CDR2 FYNNEI. This CDR3 is 13 amino acids long. DNA of the CDR3: TGTGCCAGCAGCGACAGGGAGGCGGGGACCCAGTACTTC. This sequence encodes CASSDREAGTQYF. Supplemented by reference TRBV2 and TRBJ2-5, the full variable domain reads EPEVTQTPSHQVTQMGQEVILRCVPISNHLYFYWYRQILGQKVEFLVSFYNNEISEKSEIFDDQFSVERPDGSNFTLKIRSTKLEDSAMYFCASSDREAGTQYFGPGTRLLVL.

The chain joins TRBV6-6 to TRBJ2-1; TRBD2 is a possible D gene (6 bases). This CDR3 has 16 amino acids. Trimming took off 2 bases at V and 3 bases at J, with 14 bases between the two ends. Germline CDR1 MNHNY, CDR2 SVGAGI (reference sequence). The CDR3 is CASSYLAGSGYNEQFF. The CDR3, as DNA: TGTGCCAGCAGTTACCTGGCGGGATCAGGCTACAATGAGCAGTTCTTC.

The genes are TRBV5-1 and TRBJ2-7; maybe TRBD1 (5 bases). CDR1 is SGHRS and CDR2 is YFSETQ in the germline V gene. V dropped 0 bases and J dropped 1 base, with 11 bases sitting between them. The CDR3 extends over 15 amino acids. The CDR3 DNA reads as TGCGCCAGCAGCTTGGGCGGTCAGGGATCCTACGAGCAGTACTTC. This gives the protein CASSLGGQGSYEQYF.

The rearrangement joins TRBV25-1 to TRBJ2-3; D perhaps matches TRBD2 (6 bases). V shed 3 bases and J shed 1 base, with 17 bases lying between them. This CDR3 spans 17 amino acids. CDR1 is MGHDK and CDR2 is SYGVNS in the germline V gene. In DNA, the CDR3 is TGTGCCAGCAGTGATTTCCCGGCTAGCGAGGGCACAGATACGCAGTATTTT. Translating it yields CASSDFPASEGTDTQYF.

The chain carries TRBV4-1 and TRBJ2-7; TRBD2 matches 7 bases. The V gene's germline CDR1 is MGHRA and CDR2 YSYEKL. This CDR3 comprises 15 residues. Trimming removed 1 base from V and 3 bases from J; junction bases left unmatched: 6. CDR3 loop: CASSQVGRGVYEQYF. The CDR3 bases are TGCGCCAGCAGCCAAGTAGGGAGGGGTGTCTACGAGCAGTACTTC.

This clone was recorded only once. This sequence joins TRBV14 and TRBJ1-6; maybe TRBD1 (6 bases). Germline V gene lookup returns CDR1 SGHDN and CDR2 FVKESK. The CDR3 covers 16 residues. Trimming shortened V by 0 bases and J by 6 bases, and 12 bases separated the two germline ends. CDR3 protein: CASSQDFTGINSPLHF. CDR3 nucleotides: TGTGCCAGCAGCCAAGATTTCACAGGGATTAATTCACCCCTCCACTTT. The full variable domain, rest sourced from reference TRBV14 and TRBJ1-6, is EAGVTQFPSHSVIEKGQTVTLRCDPISGHDNLYWYRRVMGKEIKFLLHFVKESKQDESGMPNNRFLAERTGGTYSTLKVQPAELEDSGVYFCASSQDFTGINSPLHFGNGTRLTVT.

The V call is TRBV7-6, the J call TRBJ1-3; D is unresolved. The CDR3 is 16 residues long. The germline V gene has CDR1 SGHVS and CDR2 FNYEAQ. V was shortened by 5 bases and J by 4 bases, with 18 bases between the two germline ends. The CDR3 nucleotides are TGTGCCAGCAGCCCTAGACTGAGGTCTGGAGGAAACACCATATATTTT. Translation gives CASSPRLRSGGNTIYF. Based on the CDR3 plus reference TRBV7-6 and TRBJ1-3, the full variable domain is GAGVSQSPRYKVTKRGQDVALRCDPISGHVSLYWYRQALGQGPEFLTYFNYEAQQDKSGLPNDRFSAERPEGSISTLTIQRTEQRDSAMYRCASSPRLRSGGNTIYFGEGSWLTVV.

The V gene is TRBV5-1, the J gene TRBJ2-2, with a weak D call TRBD2 (6 bases). This CDR3 contains 14 residues. Deletions cut 0 bases from V and 5 bases from J, with 8 bases between. The germline V gene has CDR1 SGHRS and CDR2 YFSETQ. The CDR3 here is CASSLDGGTGELFF. CDR3 bases: TGCGCCAGCAGCTTGGACGGGGGAACCGGGGAGCTGTTTTTT.

The CDR3 here is CASSIAGGSYEQYF. CDR3 nucleotide sequence: TGTGCCAGTAGTATAGCGGGGGGTTCCTACGAGCAGTACTTC. The chain uses TRBV19 and TRBJ2-7; 7 nucleotides align to TRBD2. Looked up from germline, CDR1 is LNHDA and CDR2 is SQIVND (reference sequence). J gave up 1 base and V 1 base, and 1 base lay outside the gene matches. This CDR3 is built from 14 residues.

The rearrangement joins TRBV28 to TRBJ2-1, with D perhaps matching TRBD1 (6 bases). This CDR3 comprises 15 residues. Germline CDR1 MDHEN, CDR2 SYDVKM. V shed 7 bases and J shed 0 bases, with 13 bases lying between them. CDR3 residues: CASNKGQSSYNEQFF. DNA of the CDR3: TGTGCCAGCAACAAAGGACAGAGCTCCTACAATGAGCAGTTCTTC.

This chain's CDR3 is CASSMGAEEQFF. CDR3 DNA sequence: TGTGCCAGTAGTATGGGGGCGGAGGAGCAGTTCTTC. This chain uses TRBV19 with TRBJ2-1; weak D call: TRBD1 (6 bases). The V gene lost 3 bases and the J gene lost 10 bases, with 10 bases spanning the gap. Per germline, CDR1 LNHDA and CDR2 SQIVND (reference sequence). The CDR3 contains 12 residues.

This chain's CDR3 is CASSEGSPEYNEQFF. CDR3 DNA sequence: TGTGCCAGCAGTGAAGGGTCCCCTGAGTACAATGAGCAGTTCTTC. This chain connects TRBV6-1 to TRBJ2-1, with no clear D. The V gene's germline CDR1 is MNHNS and CDR2 SASEGT. With 1 base removed from V and 4 bases from J, the gap between germline ends came to 11 bases. The CDR3 is made up of 15 amino acids.

The rearrangement links TRBV7-6 to TRBJ2-5, with D perhaps matching TRBD1 (5 bases). The germline V and J ends were trimmed by 4 bases and 3 bases, with 15 bases remaining between them. Germline loops: CDR1 SGHVS, CDR2 FNYEAQ. This CDR3 region has 15 residues. As DNA, the CDR3 is TGTGCCAGCAGCTCCGACTGGGGCAGAAAAGAGACCCAGTACTTC. Its translation is CASSSDWGRKETQYF.

CDR3 nucleotide sequence: TGTGCCAGCAGTTACTCCTTCCAGGGGTTGAATGGCTACACCTTC. This translates into CASSYSFQGLNGYTF. The rearrangement uses TRBV6-5 and TRBJ1-2; TRBD1 might be the D (6 bases). This CDR3 is built from 15 residues. The germline V and J ends were trimmed by 0 bases and 6 bases, with 14 bases remaining between them. Germline V lookup: CDR1 MNHEY, CDR2 SVGAGI.

The chain joins TRBV7-9 to TRBJ2-7; no clear D. This CDR3 has 12 amino acids. V shed 2 bases and J shed 4 bases, with 6 bases lying between them. Germline V CDR1 and CDR2: SEHNR, FQNEAQ (reference sequence). The CDR3 DNA reads TGTGCCAGCAGCTTAAAAATATACGAGCAGTACTTC. Its translation: CASSLKIYEQYF.

This clone occurred a few times. The chain links TRBV28 to TRBJ1-1, with D perhaps matching TRBD1 (6 bases). V was cut by 2 bases and J by 2 bases, with 18 bases left in between. CDR1 and CDR2 from the germline V gene are MDHEN and SYDVKM. This CDR3 contains 17 residues. This CDR3 is CASSLHRAESNNTEAFF. CDR3 nucleotides: TGTGCCAGCAGTTTACACAGGGCTGAGAGTAACAACACTGAAGCTTTCTTT.